This paragraph covers one T cell receptor beta chain sequence. The sample comes from a study of Ad26.COV2.S vaccination and SARS-CoV-2 variants. About the research overall: Vaccine-arm donor from the placebo-controlled COV1001 Ad26.COV2.S trial. In the study, Ad26.COV2.S was injected intramuscularly once, or twice 56 days apart.

This sample's treatment: some 19 received Ad26.COV2.S at low or high dose, single or two shots; five or six received placebo; per-sample allocation not given. The investigators took samples on day 63 after the first vaccine or placebo injection. A Boston donor was an adult aged 18-55 years. This vaccine is an Ad26 vector that expresses the Wuhan-strain SARS-CoV-2 spike. V shed 3 bases and J 5 bases; nucleotides not matched to a gene: 6. Germline loops: CDR1 GTSNPN, CDR2 SVGIG (reference sequence). This CDR3 is built from 14 residues. Profiled with immunoSEQ multiplex PCR; TCRdb holds only in-frame clones, not every one. The sample carries approximately 480,000 clones, roughly 87% recorded once.

The chain links TRBV30 to TRBJ2-5, with TRBD1 matching over 10 bases. The source of this sequence is a person between 18 and 59 years old who received the Ad26.COV2.S COVID-19 vaccine or a placebo. Sequencing used peripheral blood, obtained in a trial of Ad26.COV2.S vaccine versus placebo. CDR3 residues: CAWRPTGGVETQYF. The CDR3 coding sequence is TGTGCCTGGAGGCCGACAGGGGGCGTGGAGACCCAGTACTTC.